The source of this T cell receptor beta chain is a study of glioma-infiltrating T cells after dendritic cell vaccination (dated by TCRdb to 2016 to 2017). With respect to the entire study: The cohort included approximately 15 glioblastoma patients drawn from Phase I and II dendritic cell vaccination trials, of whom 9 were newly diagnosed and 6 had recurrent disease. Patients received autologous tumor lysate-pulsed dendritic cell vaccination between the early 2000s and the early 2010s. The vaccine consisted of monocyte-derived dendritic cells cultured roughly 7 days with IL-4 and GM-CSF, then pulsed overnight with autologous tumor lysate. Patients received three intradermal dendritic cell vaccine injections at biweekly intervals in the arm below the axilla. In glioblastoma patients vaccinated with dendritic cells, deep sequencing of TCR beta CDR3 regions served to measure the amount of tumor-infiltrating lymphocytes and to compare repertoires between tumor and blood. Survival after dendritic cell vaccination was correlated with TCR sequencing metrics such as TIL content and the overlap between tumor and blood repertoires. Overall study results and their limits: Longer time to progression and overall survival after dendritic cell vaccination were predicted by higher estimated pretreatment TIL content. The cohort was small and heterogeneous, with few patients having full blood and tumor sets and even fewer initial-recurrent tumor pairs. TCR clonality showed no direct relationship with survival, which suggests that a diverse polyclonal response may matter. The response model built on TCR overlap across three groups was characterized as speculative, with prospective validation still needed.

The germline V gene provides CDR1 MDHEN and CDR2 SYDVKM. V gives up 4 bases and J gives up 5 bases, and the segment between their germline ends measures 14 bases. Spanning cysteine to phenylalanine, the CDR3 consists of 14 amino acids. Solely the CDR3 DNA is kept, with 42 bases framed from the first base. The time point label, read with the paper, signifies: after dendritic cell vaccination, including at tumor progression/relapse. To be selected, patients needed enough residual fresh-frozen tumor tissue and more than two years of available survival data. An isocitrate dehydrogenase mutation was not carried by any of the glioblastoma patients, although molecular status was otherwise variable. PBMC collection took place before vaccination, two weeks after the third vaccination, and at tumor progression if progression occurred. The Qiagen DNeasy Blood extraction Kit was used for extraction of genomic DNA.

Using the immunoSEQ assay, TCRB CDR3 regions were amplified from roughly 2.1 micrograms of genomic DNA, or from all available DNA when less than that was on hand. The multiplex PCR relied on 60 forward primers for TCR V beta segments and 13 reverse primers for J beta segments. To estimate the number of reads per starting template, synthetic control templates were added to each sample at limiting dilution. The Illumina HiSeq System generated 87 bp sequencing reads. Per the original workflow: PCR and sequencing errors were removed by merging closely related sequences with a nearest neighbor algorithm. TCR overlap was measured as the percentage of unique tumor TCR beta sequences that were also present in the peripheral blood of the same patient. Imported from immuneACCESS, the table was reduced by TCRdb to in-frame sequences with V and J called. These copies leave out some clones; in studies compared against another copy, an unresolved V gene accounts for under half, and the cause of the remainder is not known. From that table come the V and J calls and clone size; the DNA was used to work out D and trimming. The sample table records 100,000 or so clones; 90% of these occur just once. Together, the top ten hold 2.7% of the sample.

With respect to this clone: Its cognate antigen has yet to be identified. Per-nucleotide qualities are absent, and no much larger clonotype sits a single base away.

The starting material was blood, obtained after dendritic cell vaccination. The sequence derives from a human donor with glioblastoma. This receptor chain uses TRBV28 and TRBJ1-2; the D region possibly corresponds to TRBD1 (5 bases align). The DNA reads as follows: TGTGCCAGCAGTTCGGGTCCCCCAGGGTATGGCTACACCTTC. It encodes CASSSGPPGYGYTF.